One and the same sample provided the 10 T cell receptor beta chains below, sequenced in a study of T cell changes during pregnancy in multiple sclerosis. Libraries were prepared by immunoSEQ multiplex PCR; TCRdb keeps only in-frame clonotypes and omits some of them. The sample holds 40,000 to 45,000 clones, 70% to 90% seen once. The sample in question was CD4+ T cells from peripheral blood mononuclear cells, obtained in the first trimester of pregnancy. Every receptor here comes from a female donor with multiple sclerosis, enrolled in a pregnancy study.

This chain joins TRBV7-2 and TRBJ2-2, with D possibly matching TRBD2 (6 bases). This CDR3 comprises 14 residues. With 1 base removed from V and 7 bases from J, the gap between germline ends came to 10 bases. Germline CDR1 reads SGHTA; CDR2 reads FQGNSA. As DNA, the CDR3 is TGTGCCAGCAGCTTAGGCGGGGATATCGGGGAGCTGTTTTTT. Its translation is CASSLGGDIGELFF.

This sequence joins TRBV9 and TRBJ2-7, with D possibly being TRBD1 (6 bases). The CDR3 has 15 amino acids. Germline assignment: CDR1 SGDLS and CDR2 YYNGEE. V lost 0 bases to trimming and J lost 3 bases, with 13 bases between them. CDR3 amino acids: CASSVGPGDFYEQYF. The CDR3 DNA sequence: TGTGCCAGCAGCGTAGGCCCAGGGGATTTCTACGAGCAGTACTTC.

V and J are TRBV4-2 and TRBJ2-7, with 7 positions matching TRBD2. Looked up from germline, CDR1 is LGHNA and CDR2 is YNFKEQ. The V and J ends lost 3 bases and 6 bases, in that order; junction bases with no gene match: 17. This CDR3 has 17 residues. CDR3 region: CASSQPRGSPTGGEQYF. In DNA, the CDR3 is TGTGCCAGCAGCCAGCCGCGCGGGAGCCCTACCGGGGGCGAGCAGTACTTC.

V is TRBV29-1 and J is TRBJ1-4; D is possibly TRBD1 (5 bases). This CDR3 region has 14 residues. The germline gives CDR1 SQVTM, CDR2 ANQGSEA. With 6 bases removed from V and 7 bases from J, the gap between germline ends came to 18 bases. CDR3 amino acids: CSVQEETRGEKLFF. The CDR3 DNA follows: TGCAGCGTGCAGGAGGAGACTAGGGGTGAAAAACTGTTTTTT.

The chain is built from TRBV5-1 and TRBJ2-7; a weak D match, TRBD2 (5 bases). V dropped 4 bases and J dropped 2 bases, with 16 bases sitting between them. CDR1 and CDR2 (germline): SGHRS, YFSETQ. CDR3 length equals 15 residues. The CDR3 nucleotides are TGCGCCAGCAGCGACCTAGCTACCGGGACCTACGAGCAGTACTTC. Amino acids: CASSDLATGTYEQYF.

CDR3 nucleotides: TGTGCCAGCAGCCGGGGGGGGGCAGATCAGCCCCAGCATTTT. It specifies CASSRGGADQPQHF. This sequence joins TRBV7-2 and TRBJ1-5; TRBD1 is a possible D gene (6 bases). Germline V CDR1 and CDR2: SGHTA, FQGNSA. CDR3 size: 14 residues. The V and J ends lost 5 bases and 5 bases respectively, with 13 bases between them.

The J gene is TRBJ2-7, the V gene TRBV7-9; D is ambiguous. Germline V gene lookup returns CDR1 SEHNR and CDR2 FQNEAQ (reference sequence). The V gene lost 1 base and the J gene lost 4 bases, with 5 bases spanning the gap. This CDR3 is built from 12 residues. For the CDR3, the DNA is TGTGCCAGCAGCTTAGGGGCGTACGAGCAGTACTTC. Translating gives CASSLGAYEQYF.

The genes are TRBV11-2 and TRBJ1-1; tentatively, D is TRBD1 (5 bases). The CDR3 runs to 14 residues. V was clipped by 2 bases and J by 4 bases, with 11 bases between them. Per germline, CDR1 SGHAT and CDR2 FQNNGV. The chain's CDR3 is CASSLLGGSTEAFF. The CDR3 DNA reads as TGTGCCAGCAGCTTACTCGGGGGGAGCACTGAAGCTTTCTTT.

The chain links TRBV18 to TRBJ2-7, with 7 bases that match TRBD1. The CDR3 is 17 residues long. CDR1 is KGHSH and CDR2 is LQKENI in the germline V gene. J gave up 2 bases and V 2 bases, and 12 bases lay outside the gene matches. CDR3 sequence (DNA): TGTGCCAGCTCACCAATTGGAACAGGGGTCGCCGCCTACGAGCAGTACTTC. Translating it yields CASSPIGTGVAAYEQYF.

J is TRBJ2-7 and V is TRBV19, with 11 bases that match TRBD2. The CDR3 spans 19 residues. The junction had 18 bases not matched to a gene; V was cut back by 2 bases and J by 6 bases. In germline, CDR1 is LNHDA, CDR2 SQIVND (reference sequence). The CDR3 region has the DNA TGTGCCAGTAGTATAAAAATCCTAGCGGGGGGCAAATCCCTCGGCGAGCAGTACTTC. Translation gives CASSIKILAGGKSLGEQYF.